This TCR beta chain was identified in a study of Ad26.COV2.S vaccination and SARS-CoV-2 variants. Produced via immunoSEQ multiplex PCR; TCRdb's table is partial and in-frame only. The sample contains about 680,000 clones, around 92% of which appear only once. CDR1 SGHVS and CDR2 FQNEAQ come from the germline V gene. Trimming removed 6 bases at V and 0 bases at J, with 11 bases between. This CDR3 is 14 amino acids long. Treatment noted: some 20 received Ad26.COV2.S at low or high dose, single or two shots; about 5 received placebo; per-sample allocation not given. Collection of samples fell on day 63 after the first vaccine or placebo injection.

This clonotype was obtained from a person aged 18-60 years who received the Ad26.COV2.S COVID-19 vaccine or a placebo. Sample: peripheral blood, taken in a trial of Ad26.COV2.S vaccine versus placebo. The chain recombines TRBV7-8 with TRBJ1-1; tentatively, D is TRBD1 (6 bases). In DNA, the CDR3 is TGTGCCAGCAGGCAGGGGTTTTTGAACACTGAAGCTTTCTTT. Its protein product is CASRQGFLNTEAFF.